This T cell receptor beta chain was sequenced during a study of pediatric ulcerative colitis. Study findings and constraints: A couple of patients had blood samples with substantially reduced template counts.

The germline V gene encodes CDR1 LNHNV and CDR2 YYDKDF (reference sequence). V lost 5 bases, J lost 7 bases, and 7 bases stayed unmatched. The CDR3 covers 14 residues. This clone was counted only a few times. The target antigen is unknown. Repertoires were generated with immunoSEQ multiplex PCR, while TCRdb's copy carries only in-frame clones and drops some. The data show about 64,000 clones, roughly nine tenths seen once. Sample: blood. The sequence derives from a boy between 5 and 17 years old with severe ulcerative colitis. The chain recombines TRBV15 with TRBJ2-2, with 7 bases identical to TRBD1. CDR3 in amino acids: CATSSDRVGGELFF. CDR3 sequence (DNA): TGTGCCACCAGCTCCGACAGGGTGGGCGGGGAGCTGTTTTTT.